Listed below are T cell receptor beta chains from one sample, sequenced in a study of shared clonotypes between healthy human individuals. Sequencing used immunoSEQ multiplex PCR; TCRdb keeps in-frame clones, though not all of them. This sample carries about 2,100,000 clones, about 93% of them seen once, and the ten largest clones take about 1.8%. The sequenced sample consisted of naive CD8+ T cells from PBMCs. The receptor set was obtained from a man aged 18 to 30 in good health. Some clones in this sample may be carry-over from other donors' samples. Both conserved end residues are part of each CDR3. A D gene is named only where the DNA matches it firmly. The size entry is marked missing in some rows and otherwise reads once, few, many or a size class.

>TRBD1|TRBJ1-1|TRBV28|NA
TGTGCCAGCAGTTTACAGGGGGTCGCTGAAGCTTTCTTT
CASSLQGVAEAFF
>TRBD1|TRBJ2-1|TRBV7-8|NA
TGTGCCAGCAGCAGGACAGGAAACAATGAGCAGTTCTTC
CASSRTGNNEQFF
>TRBD2|TRBJ2-1|TRBV29-1|NA
TGCAGCGTTGACGCTAGCGGAAGCTCCTACAATGAGCAGTTCTTC
CSVDASGSSYNEQFF
>TRBD1|TRBJ1-5|TRBV27|few
TGTGCCAGCAGTTTTAGACAGGGTGGTCAGCCCCAGCATTTT
CASSFRQGGQPQHF
>NA|TRBJ1-1|TRBV7-2|NA
TGTGCCAGCAGCCCTCGGGGCGCGGGCACTGAAGCTTTCTTT
CASSPRGAGTEAFF
>NA|TRBJ2-7|TRBV15|NA
TGTGCCACCAGCAACAGGCCTACCTACGAGCAGTACTTC
CATSNRPTYEQYF
>TRBD1|TRBJ2-7|TRBV27|once
TGTGCCAGCAGTGGATGGGACAGGGGCTTCTACGAGCAGTACTTC
CASSGWDRGFYEQYF
>TRBD1|TRBJ2-7|TRBV27|NA
TGTGCCAGCAGCGGGACAGCTACCTACGAGCAGTACTTC
CASSGTATYEQYF
>NA|TRBJ2-7|TRBV7-9|NA
TGTGCCAGCAGCCATCTTAGGGGTAAGGTCGGCGAGCAGTACTTC
CASSHLRGKVGEQYF
>NA|TRBJ2-6|TRBV13|NA
TGTGCCAGCAGCCCCCGGTGGAGCGGGGGGGCCAACGTCCTGACTTTC
CASSPRWSGGANVLTF
>NA|TRBJ2-2|TRBV6-4|NA
TGTGCCAGCACCGCGGCCCCCCCTAACACCGGGGAGCTGTTTTTT
CASTAAPPNTGELFF
>NA|TRBJ1-1|TRBV9|NA
TGTGCCAGCAGCGTAGCGGGGCAGGGTTCGGCTGAAGCTTTCTTT
CASSVAGQGSAEAFF
>TRBD2|TRBJ2-5|TRBV6-1|NA
TGTGCCAGCAGTGGTGGTAGCGGGACGTTGGAGACCCAGTACTTC
CASSGGSGTLETQYF
>TRBD2|TRBJ2-3|TRBV11-2|NA
TGTGCCAGCAGCTCACCCGGGACTAGCGACAGCACAGATACGCAGTATTTT
CASSSPGTSDSTDTQYF
>TRBD1|TRBJ2-1|TRBV11-2|NA
TGTGCCAGCAGCTTACCCCGGGGACAGGGATACAATGAGCAGTTCTTC
CASSLPRGQGYNEQFF
>NA|TRBJ2-5|TRBV2|NA
TGTGCCAGCACCAGTGACCCGGAGACCCAGTACTTC
CASTSDPETQYF
>TRBD1|TRBJ1-5|TRBV19|NA
TGTGCCAGCCGGACAGGGGGTCAGCCCCAGCATTTT
CASRTGGQPQHF
>NA|TRBJ2-2|TRBV10-2|NA
TGCGCCAGCAGTGAGTTCTGGAACACCGGGGAGCTGTTTTTT
CASSEFWNTGELFF
>TRBD1|TRBJ2-3|TRBV9|NA
TGTGCCAGCAGCCCATTCGACAGGGTGACAGATACGCAGTATTTT
CASSPFDRVTDTQYF
>NA|TRBJ2-7|TRBV6-5|NA
TGTGCCAGCAGGTGGGGTTTGGGTTACGAGCAGTACTTC
CASRWGLGYEQYF
>NA|TRBJ2-7|TRBV5-4|NA
TGTGCCAGCAGCTCCAATAGCGGTTCCTCCTACGAGCAGTACTTC
CASSSNSGSSYEQYF
>NA|TRBJ2-7|TRBV9|NA
TGTGCCAGCAGCCTCCGGGGTCCCCGCGGGCAGTACTTC
CASSLRGPRGQYF
>NA|TRBJ1-5|TRBV6-1|few
TGTGCCAGCAGTGAACGAGGTTTGGGCAATCAGCCCCAGCATTTT
CASSERGLGNQPQHF
>TRBD1|TRBJ2-7|TRBV27|NA
TGTGCCAGCAGTTTATTAGGGGGCGCTCCGCACGAGCAGTACTTC
CASSLLGGAPHEQYF
>NA|TRBJ2-7|TRBV27|NA
TGTGCCAGTGGTCAGGGTAAGTCGTACGAGCAGTACTTC
CASGQGKSYEQYF
>NA|TRBJ2-1|TRBV9|NA
TGTGCCAGCAGCGCCTTTGGGCTCCCTAGCTCCTACAATGAGCAGTTCTTC
CASSAFGLPSSYNEQFF
>NA|TRBJ2-7|TRBV11-2|NA
TGTGCCAGCAGCCCAAGGGTAGCCTACGAGCAGTACTTC
CASSPRVAYEQYF
>TRBD2|TRBJ2-1|TRBV13|NA
TGTGCCAGCAGCGAAGGACTAGCGGGAAATGAGCAGTTCTTC
CASSEGLAGNEQFF
>NA|TRBJ2-3|TRBV28|NA
TGTGCCAGCAGCCGCCCCGTGGACTCATTTCCCCCAGATACGCAGTATTTT
CASSRPVDSFPPDTQYF
>NA|TRBJ2-7|TRBV11-2|NA
TGTGCCAGCAGCTTCAGGGACGCAGGCTACGAGCAGTACTTC
CASSFRDAGYEQYF
>TRBD2|TRBJ2-7|TRBV6-1|NA
TGTGCCAGCACCGGACTAGCGGGAGTCCCCTACGAGCAGTACTTC
CASTGLAGVPYEQYF
>TRBD1|TRBJ2-1|TRBV6-5|NA
TGTGCCAGCAGTCTTTGGACAGGGGGCTCGTATGAGCAGTTCTTC
CASSLWTGGSYEQFF
>NA|TRBJ2-7|TRBV7-9|NA
TGTGCCAGCAGCCCCGACGGACTTTGGGACGAGCAGTACTTC
CASSPDGLWDEQYF
>NA|TRBJ2-7|TRBV4-1|NA
TGCGCCAGCAGCCAGGGATGGTCTGGGACTTACGAGCAGTACTTC
CASSQGWSGTYEQYF
>TRBD1|TRBJ2-7|TRBV19|NA
TGTGCCAGTACCCGGGACAGGGATCACTACGAGCAGTACTTC
CASTRDRDHYEQYF
>NA|TRBJ2-3|TRBV7-2|NA
TGTGCCAGCAGCTTAGTAGTACTAATCGGGACTCGCGGCTCAGATACGCAGTATTTT
CASSLVVLIGTRGSDTQYF
>NA|TRBJ2-1|TRBV5-1|NA
TGCGCCAGCAGCCCGGGTTTCCGCAATGAGCAGTTCTTC
CASSPGFRNEQFF
>TRBD1|TRBJ1-3|TRBV4-1|once
TGCGCCAGCAGCCAAGTCCGGGACAGTGGAAACACCATATATTTT
CASSQVRDSGNTIYF
>NA|TRBJ2-2|TRBV30|NA
TGTGCCTGGAGTCCCATGAGTGCCGGGGAGCTGTTTTTT
CAWSPMSAGELFF
>TRBD2|TRBJ2-1|TRBV27|NA
TGTGCCAGCAGAACTAGCGGGAGGACAGGGTACAATGAGCAGTTCTTC
CASRTSGRTGYNEQFF
>TRBD2|TRBJ2-1|TRBV19|NA
TGTGCCAGTAGTTCACGTCCCGGACTAGAGGGACAGTTCTTC
CASSSRPGLEGQFF
>NA|TRBJ2-1|TRBV5-1|NA
TGCGCCAGCAGGATCTCCGGGAGTACCCACAATGAGCAGTTCTTC
CASRISGSTHNEQFF
>NA|TRBJ2-1|TRBV2|NA
TGTGCCAGCAGGGCCGGACAGTACAATGAGCAGTTCTTC
CASRAGQYNEQFF
>NA|TRBJ2-1|TRBV19|NA
TGTGCCAGTAGTAGGGGGAATGAGCAGTTCTTC
CASSRGNEQFF
>TRBD2|TRBJ2-2|TRBV7-9|once
TGTGCCAGCAGCTTCTCCCGGGCTAGCGGGAGTAAAGGGGAGCTGTTTTTT
CASSFSRASGSKGELFF
>NA|TRBJ2-3|TRBV7-2|NA
TGTGCCAGCAGCTATCGGACGGCAGTCACAGATACGCAGTATTTT
CASSYRTAVTDTQYF
>NA|TRBJ2-7|TRBV5-8|NA
TGTGCCAGCACCCCTTGGCAGCCCTACTCCTACGAGCAGTACTTC
CASTPWQPYSYEQYF
>NA|TRBJ1-1|TRBV5-1|NA
TGCGCCAGCAGCTTGGGGGACGGGAACACTGAAGCTTTCTTT
CASSLGDGNTEAFF
>NA|TRBJ2-3|TRBV27|NA
TGTGCCAGCAGTTTATCCACCCCAGATACGCAGTATTTT
CASSLSTPDTQYF
>NA|TRBJ1-2|TRBV4-3|NA
TGCGCCAGCAGCCAAGATTATGTAACAGTCAACTATGGCTACACCTTC
CASSQDYVTVNYGYTF
>NA|TRBJ1-1|TRBV5-6|NA
TGTGCCAGCAGCTTGGCGAGGGAACTCATGAACACTGAAGCTTTCTTT
CASSLARELMNTEAFF
>NA|TRBJ2-2|TRBV9|NA
TGTGCCAGCAGCTATCGAGGCACCGGGGAGCTGTTTTTT
CASSYRGTGELFF
>TRBD2|TRBJ2-3|TRBV13|NA
TGTGCCAGCAGCTCATCGCCTGGGGGAGGGAATACGCAGTATTTT
CASSSSPGGGNTQYF